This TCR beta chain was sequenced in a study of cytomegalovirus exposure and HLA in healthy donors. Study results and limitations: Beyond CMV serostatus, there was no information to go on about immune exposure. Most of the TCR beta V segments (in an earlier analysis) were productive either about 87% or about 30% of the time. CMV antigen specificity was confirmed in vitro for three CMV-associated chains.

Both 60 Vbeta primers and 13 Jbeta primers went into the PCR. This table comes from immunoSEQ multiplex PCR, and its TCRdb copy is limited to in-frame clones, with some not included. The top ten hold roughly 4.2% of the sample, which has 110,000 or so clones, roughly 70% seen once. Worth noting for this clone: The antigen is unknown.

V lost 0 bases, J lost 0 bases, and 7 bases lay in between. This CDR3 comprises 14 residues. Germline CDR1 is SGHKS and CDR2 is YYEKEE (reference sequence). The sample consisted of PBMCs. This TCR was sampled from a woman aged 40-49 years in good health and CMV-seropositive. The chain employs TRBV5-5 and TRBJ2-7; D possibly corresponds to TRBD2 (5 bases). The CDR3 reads CASSLAGSSYEQYF. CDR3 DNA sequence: TGTGCCAGCAGCTTGGCGGGGTCCTCCTACGAGCAGTACTTC.